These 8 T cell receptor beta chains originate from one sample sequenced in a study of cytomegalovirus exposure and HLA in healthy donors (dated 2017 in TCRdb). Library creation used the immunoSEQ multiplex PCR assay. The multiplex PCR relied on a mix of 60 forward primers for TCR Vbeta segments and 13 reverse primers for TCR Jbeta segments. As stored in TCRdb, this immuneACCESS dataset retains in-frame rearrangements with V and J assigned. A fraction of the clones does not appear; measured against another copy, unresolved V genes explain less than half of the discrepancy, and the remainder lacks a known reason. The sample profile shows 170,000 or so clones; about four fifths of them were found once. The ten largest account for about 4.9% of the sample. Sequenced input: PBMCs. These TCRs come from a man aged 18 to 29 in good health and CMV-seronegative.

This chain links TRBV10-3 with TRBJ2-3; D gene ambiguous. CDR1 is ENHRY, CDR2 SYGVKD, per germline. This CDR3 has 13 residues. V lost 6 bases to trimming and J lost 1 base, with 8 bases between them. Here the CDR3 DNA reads TGTGCCATCAGCATAGCCGGCACAGATACGCAGTATTTT. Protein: CAISIAGTDTQYF.

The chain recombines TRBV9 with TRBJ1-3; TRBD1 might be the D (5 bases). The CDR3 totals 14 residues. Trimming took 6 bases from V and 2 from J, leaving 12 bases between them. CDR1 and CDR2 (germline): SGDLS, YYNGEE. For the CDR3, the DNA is TGTGCCAGCACCGGGGGAGGGGCTGGAAACACCATATATTTT. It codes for CASTGGGAGNTIYF.

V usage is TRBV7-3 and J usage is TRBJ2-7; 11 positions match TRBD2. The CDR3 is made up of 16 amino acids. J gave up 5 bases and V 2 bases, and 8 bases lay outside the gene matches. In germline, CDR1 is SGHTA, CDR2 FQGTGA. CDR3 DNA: TGTGCCAGCAGCTTAGGTCTAGCGGGAGGCGCGGACGAGCAGTACTTC. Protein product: CASSLGLAGGADEQYF.

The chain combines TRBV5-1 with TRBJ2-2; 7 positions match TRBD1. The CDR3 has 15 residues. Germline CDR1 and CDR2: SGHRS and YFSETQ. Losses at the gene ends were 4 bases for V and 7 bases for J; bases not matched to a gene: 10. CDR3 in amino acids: CASSVRQGQDGELFF. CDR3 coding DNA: TGCGCCAGCAGCGTAAGACAGGGTCAAGACGGGGAGCTGTTTTTT.

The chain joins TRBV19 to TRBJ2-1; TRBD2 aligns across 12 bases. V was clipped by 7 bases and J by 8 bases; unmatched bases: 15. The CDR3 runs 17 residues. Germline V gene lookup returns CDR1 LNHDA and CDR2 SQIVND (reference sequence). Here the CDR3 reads CASNPRLLAGGRDEQFF. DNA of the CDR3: TGTGCCAGTAATCCGAGGTTACTAGCGGGGGGCCGAGATGAGCAGTTCTTC.

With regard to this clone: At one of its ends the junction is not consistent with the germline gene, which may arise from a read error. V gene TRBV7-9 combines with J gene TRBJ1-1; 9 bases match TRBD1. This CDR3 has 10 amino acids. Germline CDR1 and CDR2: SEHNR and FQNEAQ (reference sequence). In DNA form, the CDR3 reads TGTGCCAGCAGCTTAGGACAGGGGGGCTTT. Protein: CASSLGQGGF.

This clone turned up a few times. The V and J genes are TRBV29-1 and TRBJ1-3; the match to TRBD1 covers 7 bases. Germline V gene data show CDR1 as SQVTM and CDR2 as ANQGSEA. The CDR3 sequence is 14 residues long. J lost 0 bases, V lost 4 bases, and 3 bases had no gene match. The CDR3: CSVGDRYSGNTIYF. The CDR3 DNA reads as TGCAGCGTTGGGGACAGATACTCTGGAAACACCATATATTTT.

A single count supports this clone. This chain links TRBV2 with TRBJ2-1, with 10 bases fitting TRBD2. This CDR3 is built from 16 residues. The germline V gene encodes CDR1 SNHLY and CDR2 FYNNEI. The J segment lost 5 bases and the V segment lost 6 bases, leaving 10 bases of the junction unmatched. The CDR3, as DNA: TGTGCCAGCAGACCAAGCGGGAGGGGTATGAACAATGAGCAGTTCTTC. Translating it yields CASRPSGRGMNNEQFF. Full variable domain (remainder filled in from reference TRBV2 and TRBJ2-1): EPEVTQTPSHQVTQMGQEVILRCVPISNHLYFYWYRQILGQKVEFLVSFYNNEISEKSEIFDDQFSVERPDGSNFTLKIRSTKLEDSAMYFCASRPSGRGMNNEQFFGPGTRLTVL.